This TCR beta chain was recovered during a study of blood T cell repertoires in COVID-19. Study-wide context: Sites across the United States, Italy and Spain contributed samples from acute and convalescent COVID-19.

This clone was picked up one time. Trimming removed 3 bases from V and 1 base from J, with 18 bases in between. There are 17 residues in the CDR3. CDR1 is MNHEY and CDR2 is SMNVEV in the germline V gene (reference sequence). Source study methods: Amplifying reference gene primers gave estimates of nucleated cell counts. The table came from immunoSEQ multiplex PCR; TCRdb's copy has only in-frame clones and leaves some out. D and trimming were read from the DNA, whereas the V and J calls and clone size are those reported in that table. The sample has tens of thousands of clones, over 80% seen once. The chain employs TRBV27 and TRBJ1-1; tentatively, D is TRBD1 (5 bases). The sample comprised peripheral blood. The clonotype was recovered from a man aged 55 to 69 with acute or convalescent COVID-19. CDR3 sequence: CASSFLQGGKRNTEAFF. The DNA of the CDR3 is TGTGCCAGCAGTTTCCTCCAGGGAGGGAAGAGGAACACTGAAGCTTTCTTT.